Included here is one T cell receptor beta chain sequence, with context. Its antigen is currently unknown. TCRdb keeps only in-frame clones here, not all; method: immunoSEQ multiplex PCR. The data contain about 140,000 clones, 92% of them singletons. These data belong to a study of T cell responses to AZD1222 COVID-19 vaccine. Notes on the study in general: The peak T cell response came first, and repertoires were sampled only after it. Vaccination with two AZD1222 doses was followed by a rise in Spike-specific TCR breadth and depth. Mostly white British, mostly female donors; authors suggested clonal diversity may be underestimated.

V dropped 5 bases and J dropped 10 bases, with 20 bases sitting between them. CDR1 and CDR2 from the germline V gene are LGHDT and YNNKEL (reference sequence). The CDR3 has 15 amino acids. The input for sequencing was peripheral blood, taken on day 0 of AZD1222 vaccination. The V gene is TRBV3-1 (or the pseudogene TRBV3-2), the J gene TRBJ1-4, with D perhaps TRBD1 (5 bases). The sequence was collected from an adult in good health. This CDR3 reads CASSVSRDPLGKLFF. The CDR3 DNA sequence: TGTGCCAGCAGCGTATCCCGGGACCCCCTGGGAAAACTGTTTTTT.